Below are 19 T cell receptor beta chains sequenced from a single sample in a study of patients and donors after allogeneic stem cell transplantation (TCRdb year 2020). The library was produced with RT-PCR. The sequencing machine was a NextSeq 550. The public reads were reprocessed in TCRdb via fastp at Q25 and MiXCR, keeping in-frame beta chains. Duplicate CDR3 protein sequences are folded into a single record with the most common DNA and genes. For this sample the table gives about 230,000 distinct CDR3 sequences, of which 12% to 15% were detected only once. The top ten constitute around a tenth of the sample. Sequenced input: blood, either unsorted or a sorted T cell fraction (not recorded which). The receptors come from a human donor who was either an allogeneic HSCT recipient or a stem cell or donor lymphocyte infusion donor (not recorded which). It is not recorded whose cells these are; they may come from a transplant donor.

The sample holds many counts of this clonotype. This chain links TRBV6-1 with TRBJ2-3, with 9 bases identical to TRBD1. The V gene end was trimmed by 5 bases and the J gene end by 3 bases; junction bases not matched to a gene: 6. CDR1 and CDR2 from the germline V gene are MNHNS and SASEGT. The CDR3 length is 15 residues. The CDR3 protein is CASSRQGGDTDTQYF. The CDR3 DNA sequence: TGTGCCAGCAGTAGACAGGGGGGTGATACAGATACGCAGTATTTT.

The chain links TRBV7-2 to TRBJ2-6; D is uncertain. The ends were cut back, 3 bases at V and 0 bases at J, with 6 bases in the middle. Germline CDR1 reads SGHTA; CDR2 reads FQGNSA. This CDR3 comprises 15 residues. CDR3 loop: CASSFDNSGANVLTF. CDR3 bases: TGTGCCAGCAGCTTCGACAACTCTGGGGCCAACGTCCTGACTTTC.

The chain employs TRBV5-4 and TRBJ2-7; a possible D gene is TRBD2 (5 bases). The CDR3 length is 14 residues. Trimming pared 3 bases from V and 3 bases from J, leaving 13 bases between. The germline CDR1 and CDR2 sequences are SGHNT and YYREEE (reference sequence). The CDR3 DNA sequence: TGTGCCAGCAGCTCCGTTGGCCGGGGCTACGAGCAGTACTTC. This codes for CASSSVGRGYEQYF.

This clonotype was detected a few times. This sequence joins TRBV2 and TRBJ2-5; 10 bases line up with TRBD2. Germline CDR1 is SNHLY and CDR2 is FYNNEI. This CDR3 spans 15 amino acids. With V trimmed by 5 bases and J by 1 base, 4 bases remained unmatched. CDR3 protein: CASSQLAGLQETQYF. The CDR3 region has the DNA TGTGCCAGCAGTCAACTAGCGGGGCTCCAAGAGACCCAGTACTTC. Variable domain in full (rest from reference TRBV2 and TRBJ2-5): EPEVTQTPSHQVTQMGQEVILRCVPISNHLYFYWYRQILGQKVEFLVSFYNNEISEKSEIFDDQFSVERPDGSNFTLKIRSTKLEDSAMYFCASSQLAGLQETQYFGPGTRLLVL.

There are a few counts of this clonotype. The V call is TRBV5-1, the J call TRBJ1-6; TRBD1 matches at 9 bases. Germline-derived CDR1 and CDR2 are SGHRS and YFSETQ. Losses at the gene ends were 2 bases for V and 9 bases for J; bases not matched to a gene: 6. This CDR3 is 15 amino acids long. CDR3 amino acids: CASSFAGQGGSPLHF. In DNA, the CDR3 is TGCGCCAGCAGCTTCGCGGGACAGGGTGGTTCACCCCTCCACTTT.

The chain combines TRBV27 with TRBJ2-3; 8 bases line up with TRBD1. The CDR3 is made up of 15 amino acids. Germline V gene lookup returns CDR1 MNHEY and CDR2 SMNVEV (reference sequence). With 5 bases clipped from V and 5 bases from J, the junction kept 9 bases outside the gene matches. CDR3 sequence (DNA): TGTGCCAGCAGTGGAAACACAGGGGGTTTAGATACGCAGTATTTT. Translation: CASSGNTGGLDTQYF.

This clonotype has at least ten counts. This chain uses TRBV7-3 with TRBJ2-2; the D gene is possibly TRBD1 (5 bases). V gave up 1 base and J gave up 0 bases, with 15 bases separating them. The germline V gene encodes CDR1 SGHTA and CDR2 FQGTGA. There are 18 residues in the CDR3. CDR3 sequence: CASSLNPLGPSNTGELFF. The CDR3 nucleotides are TGTGCCAGCAGCTTAAATCCGTTGGGGCCTTCGAACACCGGGGAGCTGTTTTTT.

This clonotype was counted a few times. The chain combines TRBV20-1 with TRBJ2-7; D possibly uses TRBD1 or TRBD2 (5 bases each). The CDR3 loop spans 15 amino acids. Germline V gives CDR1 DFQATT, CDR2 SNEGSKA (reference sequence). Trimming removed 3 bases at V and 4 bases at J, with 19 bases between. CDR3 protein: CSASSGTNLQYEQYF. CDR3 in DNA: TGCAGTGCTAGTTCTGGGACCAACTTACAGTACGAGCAGTACTTC.

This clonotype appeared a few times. CDR3 DNA: TGCAGTGCTAGAGACGGGACGGGGGCCATGGGTGAACTGTTTTTT. Protein product: CSARDGTGAMGELFF. The gene calls are TRBV20-1 and TRBJ1-4; perhaps TRBD1 as D (6 bases). Germline assignment: CDR1 DFQATT and CDR2 SNEGSKA (reference sequence). The CDR3 spans 15 residues. V lost 0 bases and J lost 12, with 20 bases in between.

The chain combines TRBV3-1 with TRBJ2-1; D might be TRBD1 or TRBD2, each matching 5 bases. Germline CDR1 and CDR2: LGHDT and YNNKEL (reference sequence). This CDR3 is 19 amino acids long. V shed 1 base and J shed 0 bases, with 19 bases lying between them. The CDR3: CASSQVLRRGESSYNEQFF. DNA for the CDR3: TGTGCCAGCAGCCAAGTTTTACGTCGAGGGGAAAGCTCCTACAATGAGCAGTTCTTC.

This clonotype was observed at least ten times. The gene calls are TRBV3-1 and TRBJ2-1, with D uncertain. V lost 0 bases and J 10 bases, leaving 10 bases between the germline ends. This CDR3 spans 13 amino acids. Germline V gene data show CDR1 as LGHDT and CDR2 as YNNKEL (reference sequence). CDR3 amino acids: CASSQDRFGEQFF. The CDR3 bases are TGTGCCAGCAGCCAAGATCGGTTCGGCGAGCAGTTCTTC.

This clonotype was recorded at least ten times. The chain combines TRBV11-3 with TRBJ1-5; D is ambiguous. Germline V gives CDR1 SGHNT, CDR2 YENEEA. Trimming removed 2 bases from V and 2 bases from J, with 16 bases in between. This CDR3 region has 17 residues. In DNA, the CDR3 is TGTGCCAGCAGCTTATCCCCGGGCGGTGTTGGCAATCAGCCCCAGCATTTT. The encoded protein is CASSLSPGGVGNQPQHF.

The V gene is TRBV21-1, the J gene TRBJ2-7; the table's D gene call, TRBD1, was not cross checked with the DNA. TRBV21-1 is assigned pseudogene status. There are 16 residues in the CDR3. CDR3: CASSKNIHPEDYEQYF. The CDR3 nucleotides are TGTGCCAGCAGCAAAAACATACATCCCGAAGACTACGAGCAGTACTTC.

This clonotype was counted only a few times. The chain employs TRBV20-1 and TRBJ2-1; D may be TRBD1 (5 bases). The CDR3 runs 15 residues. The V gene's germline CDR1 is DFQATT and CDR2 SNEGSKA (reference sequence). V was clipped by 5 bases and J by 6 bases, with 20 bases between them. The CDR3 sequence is CSADGAPAPSNEQFF. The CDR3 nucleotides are TGCAGTGCTGATGGGGCCCCTGCTCCTTCCAATGAGCAGTTCTTC.

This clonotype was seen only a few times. For the CDR3, the DNA is TGTGCCAGCAGCCTATTCCCCGTAAACACAGATACGCAGTATTTT. Translated, it gives CASSLFPVNTDTQYF. This chain links TRBV6-2 or TRBV6-3 with TRBJ2-3, with D hard to call. Germline CDR1 and CDR2: MNHEY and SVGEGT. Trimming removed 6 bases at V and 2 bases at J, with 15 bases between. CDR3 length: 15 amino acids.

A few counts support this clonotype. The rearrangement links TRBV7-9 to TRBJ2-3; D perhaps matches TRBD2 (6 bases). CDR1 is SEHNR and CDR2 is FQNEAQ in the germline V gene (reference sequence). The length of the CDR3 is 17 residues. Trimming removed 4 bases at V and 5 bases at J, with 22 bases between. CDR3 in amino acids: CASSSGSGRGGEDTQYF. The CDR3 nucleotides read TGTGCCAGCAGCTCCGGAAGCGGGCGGGGAGGAGAAGATACGCAGTATTTT. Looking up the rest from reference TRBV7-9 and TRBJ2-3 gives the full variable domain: DTGVSQNPRHKITKRGQNVTFRCDPISEHNRLYWYRQTLGQGPEFLTYFQNEAQLEKSRLLSDRFSAERPKGSFSTLEIQRTEQGDSAMYLCASSSGSGRGGEDTQYFGPGTRLTVL.

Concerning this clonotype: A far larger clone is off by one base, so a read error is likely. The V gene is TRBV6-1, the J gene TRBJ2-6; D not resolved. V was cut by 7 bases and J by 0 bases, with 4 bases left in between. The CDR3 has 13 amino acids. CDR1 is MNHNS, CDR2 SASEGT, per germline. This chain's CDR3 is CASTFSGANVLTF. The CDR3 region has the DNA TGTGCCAGCACCTTCTCTGGGGCCAACGTCCTGACTTTC.

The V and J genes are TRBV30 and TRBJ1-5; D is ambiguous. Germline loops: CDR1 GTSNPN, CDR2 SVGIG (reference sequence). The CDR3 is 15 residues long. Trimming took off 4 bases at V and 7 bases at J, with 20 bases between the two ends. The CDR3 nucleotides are TGTGCCTGGACCCAGCAGTCGGGCAGGCAACAGCCCCAGCATTTT. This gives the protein CAWTQQSGRQQPQHF. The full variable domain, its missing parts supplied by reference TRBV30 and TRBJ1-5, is SQTIHQWPATLVQPVGSPLSLECTVEGTSNPNLYWYRQAAGRGLQLLFYSVGIGQISSEVPQNLSASRPQDRQFILSSKKLLLSDSGFYLCAWTQQSGRQQPQHFGDGTRLSIL.

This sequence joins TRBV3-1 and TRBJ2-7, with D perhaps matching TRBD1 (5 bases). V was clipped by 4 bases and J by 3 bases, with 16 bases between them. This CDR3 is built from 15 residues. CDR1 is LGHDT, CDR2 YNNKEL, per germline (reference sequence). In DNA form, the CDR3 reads TGTGCCAGCAGCCCGGGCAGACAGCCACACTACGAGCAGTACTTC. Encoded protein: CASSPGRQPHYEQYF.